This TCR beta chain was documented in a study of T cells expressing NK-cell markers. Making the TCR beta cDNA relied on 5'RACE template switching with UMIs. TCRdb reprocessed the 5' RACE reads and stores each CDR3 protein as one record, lacking DNA. The sample table sets out some 600,000 distinct CDR3 sequences. Germline V gene sequence: CDR1 SGHTA, CDR2 FQGNSA. The CDR3 totals 14 residues. The sequenced sample consisted of blood T cells: a sorted CD56 or NKG2C T cell subset, CD4+ or CD8+ T cells, or bulk PBMC T cells (not recorded which). This TCR derives from a man aged 18 to 35 in good health. The chain employs TRBV7-2 and TRBJ2-5; TCRdb calls TRBD1, which cannot be checked without DNA. CDR3 residues: CASSLAMGGETQYF.